The clone carrying this T cell receptor (beta chain) appeared a few times. Its antigen is not identified. This sample is drawn from a study of regulatory T cells in long-lasting Graves disease. As to time point: persistent/refractory GD, antithyroid drugs over 5 years with positive TRAb. Extracted PBMC RNA gave rise to the TCR library. Building the TCR beta libraries relied on iRepertoire HTBI primers, and CDR3 regions underwent Arm-PCR. Original analysis: Gene usage covered 55 to 70 TRBV and 14 to 15 TRBJ segments. TCRdb passed the multiplex PCR reads through MiXCR, listing each CDR3 protein once. V and J calls and clone size were set by TCRdb, not the authors. The sample holds 400,000 to 500,000 distinct CDR3 sequences, around a fifth seen once. General study results and limits: No thyroid tissue was studied; the work used peripheral blood only. Patients with persistent disease shared under 3,500 public clonotypes, outpacing the roughly 970 shared by new patients.

Sequencing was performed on peripheral blood mononuclear cells (PBMCs), taken when the disease was refractory, from a patient treated with antithyroid drugs. This TCR came from a female donor with Graves disease.

For the CDR3, the DNA is TGTGCCAGCAGCTTAAACTCGCGGGGGATCTACGAGCAGTACTTC. As protein: CASSLNSRGIYEQYF. The J gene is TRBJ2-7, the V gene TRBV13; TRBD2 agrees at 7 bases. CDR1 is PRHDT and CDR2 is FYEKMQ in the germline V gene (reference sequence). J lost 3 bases, V lost 2 bases, and 7 bases had no gene match. The CDR3 spans 15 residues. The full variable domain, completed using reference TRBV13 and TRBJ2-7, is AAGVIQSPRHLIKEKRETATLKCYPIPRHDTVYWYQQGPGQDPQFLISFYEKMQSDKGSIPDRFSAQQFSDYHSELNMSSLELGDSALYFCASSLNSRGIYEQYFGPGTRLTVT.